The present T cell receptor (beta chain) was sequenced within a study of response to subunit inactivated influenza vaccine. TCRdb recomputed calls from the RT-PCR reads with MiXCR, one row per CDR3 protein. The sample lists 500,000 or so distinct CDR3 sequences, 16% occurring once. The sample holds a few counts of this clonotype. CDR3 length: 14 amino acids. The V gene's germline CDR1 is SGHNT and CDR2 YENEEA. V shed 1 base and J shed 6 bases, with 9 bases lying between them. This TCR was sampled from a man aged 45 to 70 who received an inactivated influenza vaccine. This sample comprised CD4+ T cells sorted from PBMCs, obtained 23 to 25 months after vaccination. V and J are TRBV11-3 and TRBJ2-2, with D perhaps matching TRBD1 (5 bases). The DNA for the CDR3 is TGTGCCAGCAGCTTAGCCAGGGAAGCCGGGGAGCTGTTTTTT. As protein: CASSLAREAGELFF.